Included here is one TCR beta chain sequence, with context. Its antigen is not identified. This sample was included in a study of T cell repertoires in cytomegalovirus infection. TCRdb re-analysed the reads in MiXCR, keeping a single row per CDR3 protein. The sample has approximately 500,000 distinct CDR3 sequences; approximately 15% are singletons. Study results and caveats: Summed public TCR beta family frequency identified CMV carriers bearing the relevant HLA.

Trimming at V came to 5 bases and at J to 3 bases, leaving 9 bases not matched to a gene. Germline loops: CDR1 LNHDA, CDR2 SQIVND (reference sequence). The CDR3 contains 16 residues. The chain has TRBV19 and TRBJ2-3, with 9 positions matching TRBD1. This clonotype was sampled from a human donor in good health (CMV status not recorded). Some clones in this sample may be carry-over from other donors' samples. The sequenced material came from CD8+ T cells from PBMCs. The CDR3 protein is CASSAYRGRRTDTQYF. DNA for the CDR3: TGTGCCAGTAGTGCGTACAGGGGGCGCAGAACAGATACGCAGTATTTT. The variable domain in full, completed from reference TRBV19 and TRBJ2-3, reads DGGITQSPKYLFRKEGQNVTLSCEQNLNHDAMYWYRQDPGQGLRLIYYSQIVNDFQKGDIAEGYSVSREKKESFPLTVTSAQKNPTAFYLCASSAYRGRRTDTQYFGPGTRLTVL.